This entry features one T cell receptor beta chain sequence. From germline, CDR1 is MGHRA and CDR2 YSYEKL. The germline V and J ends were trimmed by 4 bases and 7 bases, with 5 bases remaining between them. CDR3 size: 11 residues. These data belong to a study of CD4 and CD8 cells across lung adenocarcinoma regions. Samples came from patients with localized non-small cell lung adenocarcinoma. TCRdb processed the PCR reads anew with MiXCR; each CDR3 protein has one entry. The sample holds under 20,000 distinct CDR3 sequences, around 50% seen once. This receptor was obtained from a male donor with lung adenocarcinoma. The CD4 and CD8 labels of this study may be unreliable. The chain joins TRBV4-1 to TRBJ2-1; D unclear. The sample taken for sequencing was CD8+ T cells from the margin of a lung tumor. The CDR3 DNA follows: TGCGCCAGCAGCCGGGCTAATGAGCAGTTCTTC. Protein: CASSRANEQFF.